Below, 17 T cell receptor beta chains from the same sample are listed, as sequenced in a study of cytomegalovirus exposure and HLA in healthy donors. PCR amplification relied on 60 Vbeta primers (plus 13 Jbeta primers). Clones were read by immunoSEQ multiplex PCR, and TCRdb kept only the in-frame ones, dropping some. The table for this sample gives roughly 120,000 clones. Sequencing input: PBMCs. These receptors all come from a man aged 18-30 years in good health and CMV-seronegative.

J is TRBJ2-1 and V is TRBV4-1, with D possibly TRBD2 on 6 matching bases. From germline, CDR1 is MGHRA and CDR2 YSYEKL. The CDR3 contains 15 residues. V lost 1 base to trimming and J lost 2 bases, with 9 bases between them. The CDR3: CASSQVGGTYNEQFF. The CDR3 nucleotides read TGCGCCAGCAGCCAAGTTGGGGGGACCTACAATGAGCAGTTCTTC.

The V call is TRBV4-2, the J call TRBJ2-2; 11 nucleotides match TRBD2. V trimming: 0 bases; J trimming: 3 bases; junction bases outside the gene matches: 3. Germline V gene data show CDR1 as LGHNA and CDR2 as YNFKEQ. CDR3 length: 17 amino acids. The CDR3 DNA sequence: TGTGCCAGCAGCCAAGAAATACTAGCGGGGGACACCGGGGAGCTGTTTTTT. Protein sequence: CASSQEILAGDTGELFF.

V usage is TRBV5-4 and J usage is TRBJ2-1; 15 nucleotides line up with TRBD2. This CDR3 is 17 amino acids long. Germline V gene sequence: CDR1 SGHNT, CDR2 YYREEE (reference sequence). Trimming at V came to 0 bases and at J to 5 bases, leaving 3 bases not matched to a gene. CDR3 protein: CASSLGGLAGGHNEQFF. In nucleotides, the CDR3 is TGTGCCAGCAGCTTGGGGGGACTAGCGGGAGGTCACAATGAGCAGTTCTTC.

The chain uses TRBV5-1 and TRBJ1-5; 7 bases fit TRBD1. V lost 4 bases, J lost 5 bases, and 9 bases stayed unmatched. Germline V gives CDR1 SGHRS, CDR2 YFSETQ. CDR3 length: 15 residues. DNA of the CDR3: TGCGCCAGCAGCCTACTCGGACAGGTGGATCAGCCCCAGCATTTT. Residues: CASSLLGQVDQPQHF.

On this clone: At one end the junction does not follow the germline gene, possibly because of a read error. The J gene is TRBJ2-1, the V gene TRBV9; D uncertain. The CDR3 is 15 residues long. CDR1 is SGDLS and CDR2 is YYNGEE in the germline V gene. The CDR3 DNA follows: TGTGCCAGCAGCGTCAGACTCAGCTCCTGCAATGAGCAGTTCTTC. It yields the protein CASSVRLSSCNEQFF.

V usage is TRBV7-9 and J usage is TRBJ1-5, with D perhaps TRBD1 (5 bases). CDR3 size: 15 residues. Trimming took 8 bases from V and 2 from J, leaving 16 bases between them. The germline gives CDR1 SEHNR, CDR2 FQNEAQ (reference sequence). For the CDR3, the DNA is TGTGCCAGCTCCAAGGGCAGGGTAGGCAATCAGCCCCAGCATTTT. This translates into CASSKGRVGNQPQHF.

V usage is TRBV5-1 and J usage is TRBJ1-1; 7 nucleotides align to TRBD1. Trimming at V came to 5 bases and at J to 1 base, leaving 8 bases not matched to a gene. The CDR3 is made up of 15 amino acids. CDR1 SGHRS and CDR2 YFSETQ come from the germline V gene. The CDR3 sequence: CASRLVYRGNTEAFF. CDR3 DNA: TGCGCCAGCAGGCTTGTCTACAGGGGGAACACTGAAGCTTTCTTT. The entire variable domain, with the rest obtained from reference TRBV5-1 and TRBJ1-1, is as follows: KAGVTQTPRYLIKTRGQQVTLSCSPISGHRSVSWYQQTPGQGLQFLFEYFSETQRNKGNFPGRFSGRQFSNSRSEMNVSTLELGDSALYLCASRLVYRGNTEAFFGQGTRLTVV.

The rearrangement links TRBV5-1 to TRBJ1-4; 9 bases are shared with TRBD1. The germline V gene has CDR1 SGHRS and CDR2 YFSETQ. The V gene end was trimmed by 2 bases and the J gene end by 0 bases; junction bases not matched to a gene: 2. The CDR3 runs to 16 residues. CDR3 nucleotide sequence: TGCGCCAGCAGCTTTGGGACAGGGACAACTAATGAAAAACTGTTTTTT. As protein: CASSFGTGTTNEKLFF. Drawing the rest from reference TRBV5-1 and TRBJ1-4, the complete variable domain is KAGVTQTPRYLIKTRGQQVTLSCSPISGHRSVSWYQQTPGQGLQFLFEYFSETQRNKGNFPGRFSGRQFSNSRSEMNVSTLELGDSALYLCASSFGTGTTNEKLFFGSGTQLSVL.

The rearrangement joins TRBV19 to TRBJ1-1; 7 nucleotides align to TRBD1. CDR1 and CDR2 (germline): LNHDA, SQIVND (reference sequence). The CDR3 runs 16 residues. Unmatched junction bases numbered 14, after V lost 9 bases and J lost 1 base. In DNA, the CDR3 is TGTGCCAGCGAAGCAAGAACGACAGGGTCGAACACTGAAGCTTTCTTT. Amino acids: CASEARTTGSNTEAFF.

The chain combines TRBV6-1 with TRBJ2-7, with 9 bases matching TRBD1. Trimming cost V 2 bases and J 4 bases; bases outside gene matches: 12. The CDR3 is 17 amino acids. CDR1 and CDR2 (germline): MNHNS, SASEGT. The CDR3 region has the DNA TGTGCCAGCAGTGAAATTCCCCCGGGACAGGGAGGGTACGAGCAGTACTTC. Translation: CASSEIPPGQGGYEQYF.

The CDR3 protein is CASSQSILGQGADEQFF. In DNA form, the CDR3 reads TGCGCCAGCAGTCAATCTATCCTGGGACAGGGGGCTGATGAGCAGTTCTTC. This sequence joins TRBV23-1 and TRBJ2-1, with 12 bases aligning to TRBD1. TRBV23-1 is designated an ORF whose function remains uncertain. This CDR3 contains 17 residues. V trimming: 0 bases; J trimming: 8 bases; junction bases outside the gene matches: 8.

The chain uses TRBV19 and TRBJ2-2, with 7 positions matching TRBD1. CDR3 length: 17 amino acids. V was pared by 5 bases and J by 4 bases, with 13 bases of the junction left unmatched. CDR1 and CDR2 (germline): LNHDA, SQIVND (reference sequence). DNA for the CDR3: TGTGCCAGTAGTCCCCGACAGGGCCCGCTGGGCACCGGGGAGCTGTTTTTT. Encoded protein: CASSPRQGPLGTGELFF.

The V call is TRBV18, the J call TRBJ1-1, with no clear D. The V and J ends lost 3 bases and 5 bases respectively, with 16 bases between them. The CDR3 consists of 15 residues. Germline assignment: CDR1 KGHSH and CDR2 LQKENI. As DNA, the CDR3 is TGTGCCAGCTCACCTCAAACCCCGGTGGTGACTGAAGCTTTCTTT. Translated, it gives CASSPQTPVVTEAFF.

The rearrangement uses TRBV2 and TRBJ1-4; D may be TRBD1 (5 bases). The ends were cut back, 4 bases at V and 4 bases at J, with 13 bases in the middle. CDR1 is SNHLY, CDR2 FYNNEI, per germline. This CDR3 region has 15 residues. CDR3: CASSGLGGGNEKLFF. The CDR3 DNA is TGTGCCAGCAGTGGGTTGGGGGGGGGTAATGAAAAACTGTTTTTT.

This chain joins TRBV2 and TRBJ2-7, with a tentative D call TRBD2 (7 bases). Germline-derived CDR1 and CDR2 are SNHLY and FYNNEI. The CDR3 runs to 14 residues. V gave up 7 bases and J gave up 5 bases, with 18 bases separating them. The CDR3 sequence is CASTEGGEGNEQYF. The CDR3 region has the DNA TGTGCCAGCACCGAAGGGGGGGAGGGGAACGAGCAGTACTTC. The full variable domain, with the rest looked up from reference TRBV2 and TRBJ2-7, is EPEVTQTPSHQVTQMGQEVILRCVPISNHLYFYWYRQILGQKVEFLVSFYNNEISEKSEIFDDQFSVERPDGSNFTLKIRSTKLEDSAMYFCASTEGGEGNEQYFGPGTRLTVT.

CDR3 DNA sequence: TGTGCCAGCAGGCGGACAGCCTACGAGCAGTACTTC. Encoded protein: CASRRTAYEQYF. This chain links TRBV5-6 with TRBJ2-7, with D maybe TRBD1 (6 bases). The CDR3 covers 12 residues. The germline gives CDR1 SGHDT, CDR2 YYEEEE. The V gene lost 5 bases and the J gene lost 2 bases, with 8 bases spanning the gap.

The gene calls are TRBV20-1 and TRBJ1-2; D remains unclear. V lost 4 bases, J lost 4 bases, and 7 bases lay in between. CDR1 is DFQATT and CDR2 is SNEGSKA in the germline V gene (reference sequence). The CDR3 is 11 amino acids. Here the CDR3 DNA reads TGCAGTGCTATGAGTAGCTATGGCTACACCTTC. Translated, it gives CSAMSSYGYTF.